This T cell receptor (beta chain) emerged from a study of PD-L1 blockade in urothelial cancer. Across the whole study: It was at some point between 2013 and 2014 that patients started atezolizumab at 1,200 mg intravenously every 3 weeks. A median roughly 150,000 T cells were found in blood samples.

The sample's time point: pretreatment peripheral blood. Regarding this clone: What it binds is unknown.

TCRdb's copy holds only in-frame clones and misses some; the assay was immunoSEQ multiplex PCR. The table lists about 56,000 clones, over 75% of them singletons. V dropped 5 bases and J dropped 3; count of bases not matched to a gene: 6. The CDR3 contains 14 residues. Germline CDR1 reads SGHAT; CDR2 reads FQNNGV. Findings and caveats of the study: Tumor-linked clones in blood grew more by 3 weeks in durable-benefit patients.

The chain has TRBV11-2 and TRBJ2-7; 8 bases line up with TRBD1. The TCR originated in a man in his 70s with urothelial cancer. Sequenced material: PBMCs, taken around atezolizumab (anti-PD-L1) treatment. The CDR3 bases are TGTGCCAGCAGCCTCCGGGACAGGCTCTACGAGCAGTACTTC. This translates into CASSLRDRLYEQYF.